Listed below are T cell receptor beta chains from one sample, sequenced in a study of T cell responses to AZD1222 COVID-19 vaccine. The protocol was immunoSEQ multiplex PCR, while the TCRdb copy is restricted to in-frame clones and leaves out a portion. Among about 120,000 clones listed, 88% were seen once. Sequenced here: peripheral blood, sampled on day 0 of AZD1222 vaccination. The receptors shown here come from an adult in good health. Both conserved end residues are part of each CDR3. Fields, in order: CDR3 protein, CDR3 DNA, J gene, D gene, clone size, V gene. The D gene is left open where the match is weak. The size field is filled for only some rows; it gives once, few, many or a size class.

CDR3 protein: CAWSGDRSNTEAFF
CDR3 DNA: TGTGCCTGGAGTGGGGACAGGTCTAACACTGAAGCTTTCTTT
J gene: TRBJ1-1
D gene: TRBD1
clone size: .
V gene: TRBV30

CDR3 protein: CATSDGMNTEAFF
CDR3 DNA: TGTGCCACCAGCGACGGAATGAACACTGAAGCTTTCTTT
J gene: TRBJ1-1
D gene: .
clone size: .
V gene: TRBV18

CDR3 protein: CASSQGPIYEQYF
CDR3 DNA: TGCGCCAGCAGCCAAGGACCCATCTACGAGCAGTACTTC
J gene: TRBJ2-7
D gene: .
clone size: .
V gene: TRBV4-1

CDR3 protein: CASSYSGTANTEAFF
CDR3 DNA: TGTGCCAGCAGTTACTCCGGGACAGCTAACACTGAAGCTTTCTTT
J gene: TRBJ1-1
D gene: TRBD1
clone size: few
V gene: TRBV6-5

CDR3 protein: CASSYAHGSNYGYTF
CDR3 DNA: TGTGCCAGCAGTTACGCGCACGGATCTAACTATGGCTACACCTTC
J gene: TRBJ1-2
D gene: .
clone size: .
V gene: TRBV6-5

CDR3 protein: CASSQVDRGNQPQHF
CDR3 DNA: TGCGCCAGCAGCCAGGTCGACAGGGGCAATCAGCCCCAGCATTTT
J gene: TRBJ1-5
D gene: TRBD1
clone size: few
V gene: TRBV4-3

CDR3 protein: CATSTASINYGYTF
CDR3 DNA: TGTGCCACCAGTACGGCGAGCATAAACTATGGCTACACCTTC
J gene: TRBJ1-2
D gene: .
clone size: .
V gene: TRBV24-1

CDR3 protein: CASSDPGATYEQYF
CDR3 DNA: TGTGCCAGCAGCGACCCAGGGGCGACCTACGAGCAGTACTTC
J gene: TRBJ2-7
D gene: .
clone size: .
V gene: TRBV28

CDR3 protein: CASSETTRGKAFF
CDR3 DNA: TGTGCCAGCAGTGAGACAACCAGGGGAAAAGCTTTCTTT
J gene: TRBJ1-1
D gene: .
clone size: few
V gene: TRBV12-3/TRBV12-4

CDR3 protein: CASNVQGLNEKLFF
CDR3 DNA: TGTGCCAGCAACGTACAGGGACTTAATGAAAAACTGTTTTTT
J gene: TRBJ1-4
D gene: .
clone size: .
V gene: TRBV28

CDR3 protein: CASSNVGDTEAFF
CDR3 DNA: TGTGCCAGCAGCAATGTCGGCGACACTGAAGCTTTCTTT
J gene: TRBJ1-1
D gene: .
clone size: .
V gene: TRBV12-3/TRBV12-4

CDR3 protein: CASSLASRGGNEKLFF
CDR3 DNA: TGTGCCAGCAGCTTAGCTTCCAGGGGAGGTAATGAAAAACTGTTTTTT
J gene: TRBJ1-4
D gene: .
clone size: .
V gene: TRBV7-2